The 16 T cell receptor beta chains reported below all come from one sample, sequenced in a study of blood T cell repertoires in COVID-19. Sequencing was performed with immunoSEQ multiplex PCR; in TCRdb, only in-frame clones are kept and a portion is missing. The sample gives approximately 190,000 clones, approximately 91% of which show up once; about 6.8% is in the top ten. Sample: peripheral blood. These receptors all come from a woman between 40 and 50 years old who had recovered from COVID-19.

V and J are TRBV7-6 and TRBJ2-1, with a tentative D call TRBD2 (7 bases). The CDR3 is 18 amino acids. V was clipped by 5 bases and J by 0 bases, with 20 bases between them. In germline, CDR1 is SGHVS, CDR2 FNYEAQ. The CDR3 DNA follows: TGTGCCAGCAGCCCCCATGGGGGGGCGGGCCGCTCCTACAATGAGCAGTTCTTC. The encoded protein is CASSPHGGAGRSYNEQFF.

J is TRBJ1-1 and V is TRBV30; TRBD1 might be the D (5 bases). V was trimmed by 2 bases and J by 6 bases, leaving 25 bases between them. This CDR3 has 17 residues. Per the germline V gene, CDR1 is GTSNPN and CDR2 is SVGIG (reference sequence). CDR3 DNA sequence: TGTGCCTGGAGTCGAGATCTGTTTTTTCGTGTGGGGCCTGAAGCTTTCTTT. Encoded protein: CAWSRDLFFRVGPEAFF.

The chain is built from TRBV29-1 and TRBJ2-1; 9 bases agree with TRBD2. There are 15 residues in the CDR3. V was clipped by 3 bases and J by 3 bases; unmatched bases: 6. Germline V lookup: CDR1 SQVTM, CDR2 ANQGSEA. CDR3 nucleotides: TGCAGCGTTGACGTGCGGGAGGGTGTCTACAATGAGCAGTTCTTC. Translated, it gives CSVDVREGVYNEQFF.

The count of this clone is one. This sequence joins TRBV7-9 and TRBJ2-7; D unclear. V lost 5 bases, J lost 4 bases, and 6 bases lay in between. There are 11 residues in the CDR3. CDR1 is SEHNR, CDR2 FQNEAQ, per germline (reference sequence). This CDR3 reads CASSNQYEQYF. The CDR3, as DNA: TGTGCCAGCAGCAATCAGTACGAGCAGTACTTC. The whole variable domain, remainder taken from reference TRBV7-9 and TRBJ2-7, is DTGVSQNPRHKITKRGQNVTFRCDPISEHNRLYWYRQTLGQGPEFLTYFQNEAQLEKSRLLSDRFSAERPKGSFSTLEIQRTEQGDSAMYLCASSNQYEQYFGPGTRLTVT.

This clone is a singleton in its sample. The genes are TRBV18 and TRBJ2-5; 9 nucleotides line up with TRBD1. Germline assignment: CDR1 KGHSH and CDR2 LQKENI. CDR3 length: 16 amino acids. J lost 2 bases, V lost 2 bases, and 6 bases had no gene match. The CDR3 spells CASSPGPGTGQETQYF. CDR3 sequence (DNA): TGTGCCAGCTCACCAGGACCCGGGACAGGGCAAGAGACCCAGTACTTC.

This rearrangement joins TRBV7-6 to TRBJ1-4; no definite D call. Trimming removed 1 base from V and 4 bases from J, with 7 bases in between. CDR1 is SGHVS, CDR2 FNYEAQ, per germline. The CDR3 runs to 14 residues. The CDR3 loop is CASSLGGGNEKLFF. Here the CDR3 DNA reads TGTGCCAGCAGCTTAGGCGGCGGTAATGAAAAACTGTTTTTT. Supplemented by reference TRBV7-6 and TRBJ1-4, the full variable domain reads GAGVSQSPRYKVTKRGQDVALRCDPISGHVSLYWYRQALGQGPEFLTYFNYEAQQDKSGLPNDRFSAERPEGSISTLTIQRTEQRDSAMYRCASSLGGGNEKLFFGSGTQLSVL.

This clone was recorded once. The CDR3 here is CASSIRGAGVITGELFF. CDR3 DNA sequence: TGTGCCAGTAGTATAAGGGGTGCGGGAGTGATCACCGGGGAGCTGTTTTTT. The V gene is TRBV19, the J gene TRBJ2-2; 7 bases match TRBD2. The CDR3 covers 17 residues. V lost 2 bases and J lost 4; bases outside the gene matches: 10. Germline V gives CDR1 LNHDA, CDR2 SQIVND (reference sequence).

This rearrangement joins TRBV20-1 to TRBJ2-7, with D perhaps TRBD2 (5 bases). V was cut by 3 bases and J by 2 bases, with 17 bases left in between. The germline gives CDR1 DFQATT, CDR2 SNEGSKA (reference sequence). CDR3 size: 15 residues. CDR3 amino acids: CSASTFGVGTYEQYF. The CDR3 DNA sequence: TGCAGTGCTAGTACTTTCGGTGTCGGGACCTACGAGCAGTACTTC.

The rearrangement uses TRBV9 and TRBJ2-2; weak D call: TRBD1 (6 bases). V lost 0 bases and J lost 8, with 11 bases in between. The CDR3 is made up of 14 amino acids. Germline V gene data show CDR1 as SGDLS and CDR2 as YYNGEE. The CDR3 nucleotides are TGTGCCAGCAGCGTAGAAACAGGGTCAGGGGAGCTGTTTTTT. This translates into CASSVETGSGELFF. Variable domain in full (rest from reference TRBV9 and TRBJ2-2): DSGVTQTPKHLITATGQRVTLRCSPRSGDLSVYWYQQSLDQGLQFLIQYYNGEERAKGNILERFSAQQFPDLHSELNLSSLELGDSALYFCASSVETGSGELFFGEGSRLTVL.

The chain combines TRBV7-3 with TRBJ2-2, with TRBD2 identical over 8 bases. CDR1 is SGHTA and CDR2 is FQGTGA in the germline V gene. V lost 2 bases to trimming and J lost 6 bases; unmatched junction nucleotides: 5. The CDR3 length is 15 residues. The CDR3 DNA is TGTGCCAGCAGCTTACTGGGACTAGGGCCCGGGGAGCTGTTTTTT. Residues: CASSLLGLGPGELFF.

As DNA, the CDR3 is TGTGCCAGCAGCCGACTAACAGGGGTTGGCGGGGAGCTGTTTTTT. Residues: CASSRLTGVGGELFF. The V call is TRBV4-2, the J call TRBJ2-2; TRBD1 agrees at 7 bases. Germline-derived CDR1 and CDR2 are LGHNA and YNFKEQ. With V trimmed by 4 bases and J by 7 bases, 9 bases remained unmatched. The CDR3 is 15 amino acids.

V and J are TRBV10-3 and TRBJ2-1, with a possible D match to TRBD2 (6 bases). Germline V lookup: CDR1 ENHRY, CDR2 SYGVKD. V gave up 4 bases and J gave up 6 bases, with 19 bases separating them. The CDR3 length is 16 residues. The CDR3 region is CAISGLVIGKPNEQFF. In nucleotides, the CDR3 is TGTGCCATCAGTGGACTAGTCATCGGAAAGCCCAATGAGCAGTTCTTC.

This clone has more than one count but fewer than ten. The chain has TRBV3-1 (or the pseudogene TRBV3-2) and TRBJ2-7, with D hard to call. Germline V gives CDR1 LGHDT, CDR2 YNNKEL (reference sequence). The CDR3 spans 14 residues. The V end was cut by 1 base, the J end by 0 bases, with 7 bases between. This chain's CDR3 is CASSQALYSYEQYF. CDR3 nucleotide sequence: TGTGCCAGCAGCCAAGCCCTGTACTCCTACGAGCAGTACTTC.

The V gene is TRBV6-6, the J gene TRBJ2-7; possibly TRBD1 for D (5 bases). This CDR3 region has 16 residues. Deletions cut 2 bases from V and 4 bases from J, with 18 bases between. Germline assignment: CDR1 MNHNY and CDR2 SVGAGI (reference sequence). CDR3 amino acids: CASSYPTALNRYEQYF. DNA for the CDR3: TGTGCCAGCAGTTACCCGACAGCACTGAATCGATACGAGCAGTACTTC.

V usage is TRBV27 and J usage is TRBJ1-1, with 11 bases fitting TRBD1. Trimming took 5 bases from V and 5 from J; bases not matched to a gene: 7. In germline, CDR1 is MNHEY, CDR2 SMNVEV (reference sequence). CDR3 length equals 15 residues. The CDR3 loop is CASSAPGQGGTEAFF. The CDR3 DNA reads TGTGCCAGCAGTGCGCCGGGACAGGGGGGGACTGAAGCTTTCTTT.

This chain connects TRBV19 to TRBJ2-5; D is unresolved. The CDR3 runs to 13 residues. The V end lost 3 bases, the J end lost 3 bases, and 8 bases lay between the germline ends. Germline V gene sequence: CDR1 LNHDA, CDR2 SQIVND (reference sequence). The chain's CDR3 is CASSMSLKETQYF. The CDR3 coding sequence is TGTGCCAGTAGTATGTCCCTAAAAGAGACCCAGTACTTC.